Listed below are T cell receptor beta chains from one sample, sequenced in a study of blood T cell repertoires in COVID-19. Assay used: immunoSEQ multiplex PCR; TCRdb lists only in-frame clones, some missing. This table has about 230,000 clones, around 84% appearing once. The sequenced material came from peripheral blood. The receptors stem from a middle-aged man with acute or convalescent COVID-19. Each CDR3 is given with its conserved first and last residue. D genes are given only for firm matches. Only part of the rows carry a size: once, few, many, or a class if the clone is expanded.

NA	TRBV7-5	once	TRBJ2-7	TGTGCCAGAAGCTCTAACCAGACTAGCGAGTTCTACGAGCAGTACTTC	CARSSNQTSEFYEQYF
NA	TRBV18	NA	TRBJ2-2	TGTGCCAGCTCACCACGGACAGCAAACACCGGGGAGCTGTTTTTT	CASSPRTANTGELFF
NA	TRBV18	once	TRBJ1-2	TGTGCCAGCTCACCGTTACAGGATTACTATGGCTACACCTTC	CASSPLQDYYGYTF
TRBD1	TRBV4-2	NA	TRBJ1-1	TGTGCCAGCAGCCAGTCCAGGGGGCGGGATGAAGCTTTCTTT	CASSQSRGRDEAFF
TRBD1	TRBV24-1	NA	TRBJ2-6	TGTGCCACCAGTGAAGGGACAGCAATCTCTGGGGCCAACGTCCTGACTTTC	CATSEGTAISGANVLTF
NA	TRBV5-1	NA	TRBJ2-5	TGCGCCAGCAGCTCGGTCGGGCCAGGGGTAAAGACCCAGTACTTC	CASSSVGPGVKTQYF
TRBD1	TRBV18	NA	TRBJ1-2	TGTGCCAGCTCACCCGGACAGGGATCGAGGGGCTACACCTTC	CASSPGQGSRGYTF
NA	TRBV19	once	TRBJ1-2	TGTGCCAGTAGTACAGGGGAGTACTATGGCTACACCTTC	CASSTGEYYGYTF
TRBD1	TRBV7-9	NA	TRBJ1-1	TGTGCCAGCAGCCCACAAACAGGGGTGAGAGGAAACACTGAAGCTTTCTTT	CASSPQTGVRGNTEAFF
TRBD1	TRBV5-1	NA	TRBJ2-3	TGCGCCAGCAGAGACACCGGGACAGGGACCACAGATACGCAGTATTTT	CASRDTGTGTTDTQYF
TRBD1	TRBV20-1	once	TRBJ1-5	TGCAGTGCTAGAGACGGACAGGCCCAGCATTTT	CSARDGQAQHF
NA	TRBV2	NA	TRBJ2-1	TGTGCCAGCAGACGGGGAATGGTTGAGCAGTTCTTC	CASRRGMVEQFF
NA	TRBV7-6	NA	TRBJ1-1	TGTGCCAGCAGCTTACAGGGAATCCAGAACACTGAAGCTTTCTTT	CASSLQGIQNTEAFF
NA	TRBV10-3	NA	TRBJ2-2	TGTGCCATCAGTGCGGACACCGGGGAGCTGTTTTTT	CAISADTGELFF